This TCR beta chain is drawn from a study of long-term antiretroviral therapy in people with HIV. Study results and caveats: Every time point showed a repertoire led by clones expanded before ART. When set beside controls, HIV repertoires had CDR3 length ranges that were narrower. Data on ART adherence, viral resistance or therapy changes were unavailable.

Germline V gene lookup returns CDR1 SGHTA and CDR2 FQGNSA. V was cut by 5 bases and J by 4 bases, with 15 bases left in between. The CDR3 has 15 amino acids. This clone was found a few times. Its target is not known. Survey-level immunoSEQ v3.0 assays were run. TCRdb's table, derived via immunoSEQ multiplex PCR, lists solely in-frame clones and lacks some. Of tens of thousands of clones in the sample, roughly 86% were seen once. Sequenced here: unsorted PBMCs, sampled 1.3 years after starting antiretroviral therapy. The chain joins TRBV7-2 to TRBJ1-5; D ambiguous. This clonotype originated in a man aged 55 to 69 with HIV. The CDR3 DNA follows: TGTGCCAGCAGCCTAGACGGCCATGGGAATCAGCCCCAGCATTTT. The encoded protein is CASSLDGHGNQPQHF.